The entry below gives a single T cell receptor beta chain sequence along with its context. Antigen unknown. Isolated RNA was reverse transcribed into cDNA used as the sequencing template. Repertoires were generated with immunoSEQ multiplex PCR, while TCRdb's copy carries only in-frame clones and drops some. The table shows under 300,000 clones, with around two thirds occurring only once. This entry is derived from a study of CD8+ T cells in alopecia areata. Turning to the study itself: At a dose of 5 to 10 mg twice daily, oral tofacitinib was given to treated patients. It was 6 to 18 months of tofacitinib, and then there were 6 months off drug. Whole-study findings and limits: An increase in clonality over normal scalp was evident in lesional scalp, especially alopecia totalis/universalis.

This CDR3 is 13 amino acids long. Trimming stripped 6 bases from V and 4 bases from J, with 10 bases between. Per the germline V gene, CDR1 is KGHSH and CDR2 is LQKENI. This receptor was identified in a human donor with alopecia areata. The chain employs TRBV18 and TRBJ1-5; D unresolved. The material was CD4+ T cells sorted from blood, obtained at week 0. The CDR3 nucleotides read TGTGCCAGCTCCGTCAGTCTTAATCAGCCCCAGCATTTT. This codes for CASSVSLNQPQHF.